Below are 23 T cell receptor beta chains sequenced from a single sample in a study of OX40 agonist ivuxolimab in advanced cancers. The method was immunoSEQ multiplex PCR; TCRdb's version includes in-frame clones alone and lacks a portion of them. Of about 82,000 clones listed, around 90% are singletons. The sequences come from CD4+ or CD8+ T cells sorted from blood, collected in a trial of the OX40 agonist ivuxolimab. The receptors derive from an adult with an advanced solid tumor such as melanoma, head and neck, liver or kidney cancer.

The V call is TRBV30, the J call TRBJ2-7; D ambiguous. Germline V gene sequence: CDR1 GTSNPN, CDR2 SVGIG (reference sequence). Trimming took 2 bases from V and 5 from J, leaving 10 bases between them. The CDR3 loop spans 12 amino acids. CDR3 nucleotide sequence: TGTGCCTGGAGTCTAAGAGCTGACGAGCAGTACTTC. Residues: CAWSLRADEQYF.

The CDR3 coding sequence is TGTGCCAGCTCACCTCCGACAGGGTGGGATACGCAGTATTTT. Amino acids: CASSPPTGWDTQYF. The chain combines TRBV18 with TRBJ2-3, with TRBD1 identical over 7 bases. CDR3 length equals 14 residues. With V trimmed by 3 bases and J by 6 bases, 6 bases remained unmatched. Germline lookup yields CDR1 KGHSH and CDR2 LQKENI.

This chain links TRBV7-6 with TRBJ2-1; no clear D gene. The CDR3 spans 15 residues. Trimming left V 4 bases short and J 6 bases short, with 16 bases between. CDR1 and CDR2 from the germline V gene are SGHVS and FNYEAQ. Here the CDR3 reads CASSSSHRPINEQFF. The CDR3 nucleotides read TGTGCCAGCAGCTCCAGTCACCGGCCGATCAATGAGCAGTTCTTC.

The chain is built from TRBV9 and TRBJ2-1, with D possibly TRBD1 on 6 matching bases. The V and J ends lost 0 bases and 0 bases respectively, with 10 bases between them. Looked up from germline, CDR1 is SGDLS and CDR2 is YYNGEE. This CDR3 comprises 16 residues. The CDR3 sequence is CASSVVWTDSYNEQFF. The CDR3 nucleotides are TGTGCCAGCAGCGTAGTCTGGACAGACTCCTACAATGAGCAGTTCTTC.

The chain combines TRBV30 with TRBJ2-7, with D unclear. V was trimmed by 2 bases and J by 3 bases, leaving 8 bases between them. Per the germline V gene, CDR1 is GTSNPN and CDR2 is SVGIG (reference sequence). The CDR3 spans 12 residues. The CDR3 reads CAWSLASYEQYF. As DNA, the CDR3 is TGTGCCTGGAGTCTTGCGAGCTACGAGCAGTACTTC.

The chain couples TRBV11-2 to TRBJ2-1; 12 positions agree with TRBD2. J lost 8 bases, V lost 1 base, and 3 bases had no gene match. The CDR3 is made up of 15 amino acids. The germline V gene has CDR1 SGHAT and CDR2 FQNNGV. The DNA of the CDR3 is TGTGCCAGCAGCTTAGGACTAGCGGGAGTGGATGAGCAGTTCTTC. It encodes CASSLGLAGVDEQFF.

This clone was detected once. The chain carries TRBV6-5 and TRBJ1-1; D unclear. Trimming took 2 bases from V and 1 from J, leaving 11 bases between them. The V gene's germline CDR1 is MNHEY and CDR2 SVGAGI. This CDR3 spans 15 amino acids. The CDR3 region has the DNA TGTGCCAGCAGTTACCTAGGACGGGCGAACACTGAAGCTTTCTTT. It encodes CASSYLGRANTEAFF.

This clone has more than one count but fewer than ten. The chain joins TRBV6-1 to TRBJ2-7, with 9 bases aligning to TRBD1. The ends lost 2 bases at V and 1 base at J; junction bases unmatched: 3. The CDR3 contains 15 residues. Germline CDR1 reads MNHNS; CDR2 reads SASEGT. The CDR3 DNA reads TGTGCCAGCAGTGAACCACAGGGGGCTTCCTACGAGCAGTACTTC. Encoded protein: CASSEPQGASYEQYF.

The V gene is TRBV23-1, the J gene TRBJ2-7; TRBD1 aligns across 7 bases. TRBV23-1 is an open reading frame, and its role is uncertain. There are 15 residues in the CDR3. J gave up 3 bases and V 3 bases, and 8 bases lay outside the gene matches. This chain's CDR3 is CASSHFARGIYEQYF. CDR3 sequence (DNA): TGCGCCAGCAGTCATTTTGCCAGGGGGATCTACGAGCAGTACTTC.

The gene calls are TRBV18 and TRBJ2-7; D may be TRBD2 (7 bases). The V gene lost 8 bases and the J gene lost 0 bases, with 26 bases spanning the gap. Per the germline V gene, CDR1 is KGHSH and CDR2 is LQKENI. The CDR3 is made up of 18 amino acids. DNA of the CDR3: TGTGCCAGCCCGTGGGGGGGCACGGTCACACCTTACTCCTACGAGCAGTACTTC. Amino acid sequence: CASPWGGTVTPYSYEQYF.

The V and J genes are TRBV30 and TRBJ1-2; 9 bases agree with TRBD1. With 3 bases clipped from V and 6 bases from J, the junction kept 5 bases outside the gene matches. There are 13 residues in the CDR3. Germline V gene data show CDR1 as GTSNPN and CDR2 as SVGIG (reference sequence). CDR3 DNA sequence: TGTGCCTGGAGCTCGACAGGGGGGCATGGCTACACCTTC. Amino acid sequence: CAWSSTGGHGYTF.

The table lists this clone with a count of one. The chain employs TRBV6-5 and TRBJ1-2, with D unclear. This CDR3 has 13 residues. CDR1 is MNHEY and CDR2 is SVGAGI in the germline V gene. Trimming removed 2 bases from V and 2 bases from J, with 6 bases in between. CDR3 DNA: TGTGCCAGCAGTTACGCAGTAAACTATGGCTACACCTTC. It codes for CASSYAVNYGYTF.

The J gene is TRBJ2-3, the V gene TRBV28; D not certain. The CDR3 length is 14 residues. V lost 4 bases and J 5 bases, leaving 13 bases between the germline ends. The germline V gene encodes CDR1 MDHEN and CDR2 SYDVKM. CDR3 amino acids: CASSYGSLRDTQYF. The CDR3 DNA reads as TGTGCCAGCAGTTATGGCAGCTTAAGAGATACGCAGTATTTT.

The sample holds one count of this clone. The chain combines TRBV9 with TRBJ2-2; possibly TRBD1 for D (6 bases). Trimming stripped 7 bases from V and 2 bases from J, with 15 bases between. The CDR3 sequence is 15 residues long. The germline CDR1 and CDR2 sequences are SGDLS and YYNGEE. CDR3: CASGRRQENTGELFF. DNA for the CDR3: TGTGCCAGCGGCCGCCGACAGGAAAACACCGGGGAGCTGTTTTTT.

The CDR3 DNA reads as TGTGCCAGCAAAAAGACGGACAGGGACCGGGATGGCTACACCTTC. It specifies CASKKTDRDRDGYTF. The chain joins TRBV2 to TRBJ1-2; 8 bases line up with TRBD1. The length of the CDR3 is 15 residues. Trimming took 7 bases from V and 6 from J; bases not matched to a gene: 13. Germline CDR1 reads SNHLY; CDR2 reads FYNNEI.

A single count supports this clone. V is TRBV27 and J is TRBJ2-3; either TRBD1 or TRBD2 may supply D (5 bases each). Germline-derived CDR1 and CDR2 are MNHEY and SMNVEV (reference sequence). This CDR3 contains 13 residues. Trimming took off 11 bases at V and 2 bases at J, with 14 bases between the two ends. The CDR3 here is CAPTGGNTDTQYF. The CDR3 region has the DNA TGTGCCCCTACAGGAGGAAACACAGATACGCAGTATTTT.

This chain joins TRBV9 and TRBJ2-1; 13 bases are shared with TRBD2. This CDR3 has 15 amino acids. Looked up from germline, CDR1 is SGDLS and CDR2 is YYNGEE. J gave up 7 bases and V 3 bases, and 4 bases lay outside the gene matches. In nucleotides, the CDR3 is TGTGCCAGCAGCGGTACTAGCGGGAGGGTGAATGAGCAGTTCTTC. As protein: CASSGTSGRVNEQFF.

The genes are TRBV28 and TRBJ2-7; D is possibly TRBD1 (6 bases). The germline gives CDR1 MDHEN, CDR2 SYDVKM. Trimming left V 5 bases short and J 2 bases short, with 10 bases between. This CDR3 is 13 amino acids long. CDR3 residues: CASSPGQTYEQYF. As DNA, the CDR3 is TGTGCCAGCAGTCCCGGACAGACCTACGAGCAGTACTTC.

This clone was found a few times. The chain uses TRBV19 and TRBJ1-5; D not certain. V lost 8 bases, J lost 0 bases, and 5 bases lay in between. Germline values: CDR1 LNHDA, CDR2 SQIVND (reference sequence). This CDR3 has 12 residues. The CDR3 spells CASGDSNQPQHF. CDR3 coding DNA: TGTGCCAGTGGGGATAGCAATCAGCCCCAGCATTTT.

The chain is built from TRBV7-9 and TRBJ2-5; D is uncertain. The V end was cut by 1 base, the J end by 7 bases, with 13 bases between. This CDR3 has 14 residues. Looked up from germline, CDR1 is SEHNR and CDR2 is FQNEAQ (reference sequence). The CDR3 loop reads CASSLEAGLGTQYF. In nucleotides, the CDR3 is TGTGCCAGCAGCTTAGAGGCCGGATTGGGGACCCAGTACTTC.

This clone was picked up one time. The gene calls are TRBV5-1 and TRBJ2-6; D not resolved. CDR1 SGHRS and CDR2 YFSETQ come from the germline V gene. The CDR3 is 16 residues long. Trimming took 4 bases from V and 0 from J, leaving 11 bases between them. CDR3 protein: CASSAGPASGANVLTF. The DNA of the CDR3 is TGCGCCAGCAGCGCCGGACCGGCCTCTGGGGCCAACGTCCTGACTTTC.

The gene calls are TRBV9 and TRBJ2-3; the match to TRBD2 covers 8 bases. The CDR3 is 16 residues long. V shed 0 bases and J 5 bases; nucleotides not matched to a gene: 8. Germline values: CDR1 SGDLS, CDR2 YYNGEE. Here the CDR3 reads CASSVGTSPVRDTQYF. The CDR3 nucleotides read TGTGCCAGCAGCGTAGGGACTAGCCCGGTCCGAGATACGCAGTATTTT.

On this clone itself: Its ends do not fully match the called genes, so a read error is possible. The J gene is TRBJ2-7, the V gene TRBV7-7; 7 nucleotides agree with TRBD1. CDR1 and CDR2 (germline): SSHAT, FNYEAQ (reference sequence). The CDR3 has 14 residues. The CDR3, as DNA: TGTGCTAGCAGCTTCCGGGACAGACCCTACGAGCAGTACTTC. Translating gives CASSFRDRPYEQYF.